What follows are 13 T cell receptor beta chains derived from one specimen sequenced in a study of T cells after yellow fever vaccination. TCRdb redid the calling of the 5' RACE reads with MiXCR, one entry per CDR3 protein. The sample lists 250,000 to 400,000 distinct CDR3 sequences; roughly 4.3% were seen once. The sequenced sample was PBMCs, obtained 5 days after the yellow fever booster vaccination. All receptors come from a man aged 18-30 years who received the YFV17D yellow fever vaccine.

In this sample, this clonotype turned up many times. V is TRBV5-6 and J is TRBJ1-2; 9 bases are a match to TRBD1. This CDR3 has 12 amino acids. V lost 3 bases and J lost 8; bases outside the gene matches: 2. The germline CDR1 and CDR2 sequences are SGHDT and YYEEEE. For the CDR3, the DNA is TGTGCCAGCAGCTACAGGGGGCGCGGCTACACCTTC. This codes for CASSYRGRGYTF.

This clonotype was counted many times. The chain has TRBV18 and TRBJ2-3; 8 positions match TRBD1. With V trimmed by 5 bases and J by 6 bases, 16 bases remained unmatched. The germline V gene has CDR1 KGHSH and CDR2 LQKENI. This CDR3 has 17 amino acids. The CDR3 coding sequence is TGTGCCAGCTCATATCCGGAGTTGGGGACAGGAGTCGATACGCAGTATTTT. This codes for CASSYPELGTGVDTQYF.

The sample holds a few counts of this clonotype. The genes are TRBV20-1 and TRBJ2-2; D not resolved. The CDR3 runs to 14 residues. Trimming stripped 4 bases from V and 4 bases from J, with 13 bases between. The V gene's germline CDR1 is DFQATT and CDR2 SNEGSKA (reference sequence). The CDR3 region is CSATPLASTGELFF. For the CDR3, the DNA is TGCAGTGCTACGCCCTTGGCATCCACCGGGGAGCTGTTTTTT.

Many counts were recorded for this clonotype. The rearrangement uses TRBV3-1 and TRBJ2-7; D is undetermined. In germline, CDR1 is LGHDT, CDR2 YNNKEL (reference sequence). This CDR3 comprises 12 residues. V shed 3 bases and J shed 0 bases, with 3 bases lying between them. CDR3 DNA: TGTGCCAGCAGCCAGTACTCCTACGAGCAGTACTTC. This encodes CASSQYSYEQYF.

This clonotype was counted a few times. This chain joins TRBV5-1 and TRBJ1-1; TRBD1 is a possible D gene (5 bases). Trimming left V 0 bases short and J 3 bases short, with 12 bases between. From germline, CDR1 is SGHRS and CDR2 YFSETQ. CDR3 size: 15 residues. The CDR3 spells CASSLEPGSDTEAFF. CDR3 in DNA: TGCGCCAGCAGCTTGGAGCCAGGGTCGGACACTGAAGCTTTCTTT. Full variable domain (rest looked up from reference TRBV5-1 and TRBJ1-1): KAGVTQTPRYLIKTRGQQVTLSCSPISGHRSVSWYQQTPGQGLQFLFEYFSETQRNKGNFPGRFSGRQFSNSRSEMNVSTLELGDSALYLCASSLEPGSDTEAFFGQGTRLTVV.

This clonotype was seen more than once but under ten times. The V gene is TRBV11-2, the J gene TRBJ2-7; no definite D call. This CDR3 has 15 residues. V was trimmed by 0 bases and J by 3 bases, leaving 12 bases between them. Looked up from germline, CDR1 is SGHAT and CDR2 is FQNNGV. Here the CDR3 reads CASSLDLGRSYEQYV. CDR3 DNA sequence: TGTGCCAGCAGCTTAGATCTGGGCCGCAGCTACGAGCAGTACGTC.

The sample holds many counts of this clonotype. The CDR3 DNA sequence: TGTGCCAGCAGTGCGCGTGTAGCGGGGGGGCTTAATGAGCAGTTCTTC. It specifies CASSARVAGGLNEQFF. The genes are TRBV6-1 and TRBJ2-1; the match to TRBD2 covers 11 bases. Germline loops: CDR1 MNHNS, CDR2 SASEGT. After removal of 4 bases from V and 7 bases from J, the junction contained 9 bases not matched to a gene. The CDR3 spans 16 residues.

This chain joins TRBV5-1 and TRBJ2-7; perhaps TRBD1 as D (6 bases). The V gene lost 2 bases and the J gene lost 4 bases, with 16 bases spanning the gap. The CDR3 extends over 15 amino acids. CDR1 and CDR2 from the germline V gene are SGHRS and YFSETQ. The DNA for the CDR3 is TGCGCCAGCAGCTTAGTGTCTGGGACACAGTACGAGCAGTACTTC. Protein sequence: CASSLVSGTQYEQYF.

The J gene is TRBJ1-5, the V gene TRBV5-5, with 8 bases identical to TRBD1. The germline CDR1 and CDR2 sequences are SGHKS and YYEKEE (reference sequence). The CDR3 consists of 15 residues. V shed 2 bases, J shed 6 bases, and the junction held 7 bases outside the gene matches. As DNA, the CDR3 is TGTGCCAGCAGCTTCTCAGGGGGCGAGGGTCAGCCCCAGCATTTT. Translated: CASSFSGGEGQPQHF.

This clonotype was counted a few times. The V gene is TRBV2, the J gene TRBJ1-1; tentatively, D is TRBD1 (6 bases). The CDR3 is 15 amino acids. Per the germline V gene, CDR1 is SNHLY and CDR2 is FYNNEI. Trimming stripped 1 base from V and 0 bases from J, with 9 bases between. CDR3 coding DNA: TGTGCCAGCAGTGAAGGGGGGGCGTTGAACACTGAAGCTTTCTTT. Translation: CASSEGGALNTEAFF.

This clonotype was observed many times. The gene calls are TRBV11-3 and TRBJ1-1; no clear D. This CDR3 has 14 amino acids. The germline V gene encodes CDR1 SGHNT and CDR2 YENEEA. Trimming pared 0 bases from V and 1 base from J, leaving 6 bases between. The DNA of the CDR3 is TGTGCCAGCAGCTTAGACGGCCCGAACACTGAAGCTTTCTTT. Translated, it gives CASSLDGPNTEAFF.

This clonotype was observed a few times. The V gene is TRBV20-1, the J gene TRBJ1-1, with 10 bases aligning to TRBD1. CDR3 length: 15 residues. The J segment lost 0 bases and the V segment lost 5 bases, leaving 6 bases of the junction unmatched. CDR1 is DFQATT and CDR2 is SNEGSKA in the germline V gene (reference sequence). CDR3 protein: CSAPGQGSVNTEAFF. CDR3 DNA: TGCAGTGCTCCGGGACAGGGGAGTGTGAACACTGAAGCTTTCTTT.

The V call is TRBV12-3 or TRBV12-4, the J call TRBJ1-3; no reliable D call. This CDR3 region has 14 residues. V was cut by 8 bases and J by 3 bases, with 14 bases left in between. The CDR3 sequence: CASCVRGRGNTIYF. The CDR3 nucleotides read TGTGCCAGCTGCGTTCGGGGTCGTGGAAACACCATATATTTT.